Detailed here is one T cell receptor beta chain. In the original workflow: The assay estimated nucleated cells by amplifying reference gene primers. Data came from immunoSEQ multiplex PCR; TCRdb stores just in-frame clones and leaves some out. The V and J calls and the clone size are those of that table, but D and trimming were determined from the DNA. This sample carries approximately 270,000 clones, about nine tenths of them seen once, and the ten largest clones take less than 2.5%. The sample is drawn from a study of blood T cell repertoires in COVID-19. Turning to the study itself: COVID-19 samples, acute and convalescent, were from the United States, Italy and Spain. Nucleic acid was either cDNA or gDNA, and it came from T cells, B-cell-depleted T cells, or PBMCs.

Sequenced input: peripheral blood. This clonotype was obtained from a man aged 45-65 years with acute or convalescent COVID-19.

The CDR3 DNA is TGTGCCAGCAAGGGCCTAGCGGGGGGGCCGCACGAGCAGTACTTC. Translated, it gives CASKGLAGGPHEQYF. The gene calls are TRBV2 and TRBJ2-7; 12 bases fit TRBD2. With 7 bases clipped from V and 5 bases from J, the junction kept 9 bases outside the gene matches. The germline gives CDR1 SNHLY, CDR2 FYNNEI. This CDR3 region has 15 residues.